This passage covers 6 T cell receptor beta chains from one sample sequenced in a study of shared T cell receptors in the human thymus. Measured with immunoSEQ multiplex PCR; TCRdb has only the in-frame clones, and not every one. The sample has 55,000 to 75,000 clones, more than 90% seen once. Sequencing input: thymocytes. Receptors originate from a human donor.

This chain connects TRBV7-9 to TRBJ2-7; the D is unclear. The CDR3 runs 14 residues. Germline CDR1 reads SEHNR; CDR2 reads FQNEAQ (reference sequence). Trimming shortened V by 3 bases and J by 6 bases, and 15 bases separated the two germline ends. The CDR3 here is CASSFPRASLEQYF. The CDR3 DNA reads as TGTGCCAGCAGCTTCCCCCGGGCCTCTCTCGAGCAGTACTTC.

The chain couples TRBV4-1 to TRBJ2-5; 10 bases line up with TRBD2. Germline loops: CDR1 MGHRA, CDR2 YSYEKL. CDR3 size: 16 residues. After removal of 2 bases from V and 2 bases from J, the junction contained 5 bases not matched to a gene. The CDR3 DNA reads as TGCGCCAGCAGCCAATTGCCTAGCGGGGGTCAAGAGACCCAGTACTTC. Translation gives CASSQLPSGGQETQYF.

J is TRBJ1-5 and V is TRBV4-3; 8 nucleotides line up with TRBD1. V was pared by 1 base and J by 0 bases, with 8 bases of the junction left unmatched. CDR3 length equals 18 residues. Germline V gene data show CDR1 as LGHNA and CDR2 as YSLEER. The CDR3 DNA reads TGCGCCAGCAGCCAAGGGCACCAGGGGGCTCATAGCAATCAGCCCCAGCATTTT. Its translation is CASSQGHQGAHSNQPQHF.

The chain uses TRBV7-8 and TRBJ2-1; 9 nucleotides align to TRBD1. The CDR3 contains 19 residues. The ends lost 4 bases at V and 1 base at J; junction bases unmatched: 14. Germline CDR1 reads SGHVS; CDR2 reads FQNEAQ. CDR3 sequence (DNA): TGTGCCAGCAGCTCCGAACAGGGGGCCTACAGTCTTTCCTACAATGAGCAGTTCTTC. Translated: CASSSEQGAYSLSYNEQFF.

CDR3 residues: CASSPHGQGNAKNIQYF. In DNA, the CDR3 is TGTGCCAGCAGTCCCCACGGGCAGGGTAATGCCAAAAACATTCAGTACTTC. The chain couples TRBV27 to TRBJ2-4, with D possibly matching TRBD1 (5 bases). Per the germline V gene, CDR1 is MNHEY and CDR2 is SMNVEV (reference sequence). V was cut by 5 bases and J by 1 base, with 18 bases left in between. CDR3 size: 17 residues.

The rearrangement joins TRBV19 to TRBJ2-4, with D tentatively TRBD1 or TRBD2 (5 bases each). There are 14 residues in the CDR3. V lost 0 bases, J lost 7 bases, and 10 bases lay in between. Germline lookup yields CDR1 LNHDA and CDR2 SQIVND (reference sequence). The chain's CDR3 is CASSIDRGRNIQYF. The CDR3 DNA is TGTGCCAGTAGTATAGATCGGGGCCGGAACATTCAGTACTTC.